This T cell receptor (beta chain) was identified in a study of blood T cells in healthy people across ages (dated by TCRdb to between 2015 and 2016). Study-wide context: Template switching captured roughly one uniquely barcoded TCR beta cDNA molecule per two T cells in model experiments. Donors were grouped into four age groups: young (average roughly 15 years), middle-aged (around 39), aged (around 62) and long-lived (just over 80). To avoid experimental bias, donors of different ages were randomly spread across the sequencing lanes. For two donors (one aged 18 to 29 and one aged 80 or older), the study analyzed two additional independent replicas of 1 million unique cDNA reads from the same blood draw. The study measured age-related changes in TCR beta repertoire diversity using deep sequencing normalized with unique cDNA molecular identifiers.

Comment on this clonotype: Its recognized antigen is unknown. Nothing much larger sits one base from this clone, and base qualities are not available.

Receptors were amplified or captured by 5' RACE. TCRdb names Illumina HiSeq 2500 as the instrument used. A second PCR of about 7 to 12 cycles was run with a J-beta primer mix and a sample-barcoded 5' primer. Each TCR beta cDNA molecule received a unique molecular identifier from a template-switch 5' adaptor carrying 12 random nucleotides. Each sample yielded at least 2.5 million CDR3-containing paired-end reads. First-strand cDNA was synthesized from all RNA with the Mint cDNA synthesis kit, primed by a TRBC-specific oligonucleotide. Following uracil-DNA glycosylase treatment, a first 18-cycle PCR with universal primers M1SS and BC2_uni_R was performed on all cDNA. Per the authors' processing: Each sample was normalized by randomly selecting 1 million high-quality reads, each carrying a distinct molecular identifier. Instead of being binned into consensus sequences, reads with shared molecular identifiers were discarded. MiTCR, run with a Q25 quality threshold and the strictest error-elimination algorithm, handled CDR3 identification, clonotype clustering and error correction. A nonparametric unseen species model with Euler transformation was used to estimate a lower bound on total TCR beta diversity. TCRdb redid the processing of the public reads, applying fastp at Q25 and MiXCR, and retained in-frame beta chains. A single entry per CDR3 protein holds the most common genes and DNA from its merged rows. These V and J calls originate from TCRdb's pipeline instead of the authors' own analysis. Counted in this sample were 850,000 to 1,000,000 distinct CDR3 sequences; roughly 43% of them appeared once. About an eighth of the sample comes from the top ten.

Donors were about 36 systemically healthy Caucasian individuals from Russia aged about 6 to 100 years. Around 10 milliliters of peripheral blood were collected from each donor into EDTA-treated Vacutainer tubes. Ficoll-Paque density-gradient centrifugation was used to isolate PBMCs, with at least 7 million obtained per sample. Total RNA, at least 5 micrograms per sample, was extracted from PBMCs with Trizol reagent. For every donor, flow cytometry on a PBMC aliquot measured the percentage of naive CD45RAhigh/CD27high T cells. V is reduced by 2 bases and J by 2 bases, leaving a spacing of 11 bases between them. The CDR3 runs 15 amino acids, cysteine and phenylalanine included. CDR3 DNA only is kept here, 45 bases in frame from base 1. The germline V gene provides CDR1 MGHRA and CDR2 YSYEKL. General study outcomes and caveats: Since profiling was done on bulk unsorted PBMCs, naive and antigen-experienced compartments could not be conclusively compared. Observed TCR beta diversity per million T cells fell roughly linearly with age, and a significant reduction was already apparent by age roughly 40. The long-lived group showed more naive CD4+ T cells, fewer expanded clones and increased TCR diversity than the aged group, suggesting age selection. Total diversity estimates from one million sequenced T cells were considered lower bounds and underestimates. There was a strong correlation between observed TCR beta diversity and the percentage of naive T cells measured by flow cytometry. Because the CMV infection status of the donors was unknown, age-related changes in expanded clonotypes may potentially have been confounded.

This clonotype originated in a man aged 25-45 years in good health. The specimen was blood. The chain joins TRBV4-1 to TRBJ2-3; D gene: possibly TRBD2, on 5 matching bases. The CDR3 reads CASSQLFSATDTQYF. The nucleotides read TGCGCCAGCAGCCAATTGTTTAGCGCCACAGATACGCAGTATTTT.